The 6 T cell receptor beta chains reported below all come from one sample, sequenced in a study of shared clonotypes between healthy human individuals. Assay used: immunoSEQ multiplex PCR; TCRdb lists only in-frame clones, some missing. The sample holds approximately 2.5 million clones, more than 80% seen once. Specimen: naive CD4+ T cells sorted from blood. Subset in this sample: CD45RA+ positively selected. All receptors come from a man aged 18 to 30 in good health.

The V gene is TRBV20-1, the J gene TRBJ2-3; D is unclear. This CDR3 has 11 amino acids. CDR1 is DFQATT, CDR2 SNEGSKA, per germline (reference sequence). With 3 bases removed from V and 5 bases from J, the gap between germline ends came to 6 bases. CDR3 DNA: TGCAGTGCTAGGACACAAGATACGCAGTATTTT. It is translated as CSARTQDTQYF.

The chain carries TRBV29-1 and TRBJ1-5, with a possible D match to TRBD1 (5 bases). V was pared by 5 bases and J by 7 bases, with 18 bases between. The CDR3 length is 14 residues. Germline V gives CDR1 SQVTM, CDR2 ANQGSEA. The CDR3 DNA sequence: TGCAGCGTTACCTTGGGGGGACGGGGACAGCCCCAGCATTTT. Translation: CSVTLGGRGQPQHF.

In its sample, this clone was seen once. The identical CDR3 is also encoded by other nucleotide sequences in the sample. This chain joins TRBV2 and TRBJ2-7; D perhaps matches TRBD1 (6 bases). Germline V gene data show CDR1 as SNHLY and CDR2 as FYNNEI. The CDR3 consists of 13 residues. The germline V and J ends were trimmed by 2 bases and 2 bases, with 7 bases remaining between them. As DNA, the CDR3 is TGTGCCAGCAGTGAACACAGGGCCTACGAGCAGTACTTC. Its translation is CASSEHRAYEQYF.

The gene calls are TRBV6-1 and TRBJ1-2, with D unclear. V lost 6 bases and J 2 bases, leaving 10 bases between the germline ends. Germline V lookup: CDR1 MNHNS, CDR2 SASEGT. CDR3 size: 13 residues. CDR3 sequence: CASRPGSNYGYTF. The CDR3 DNA reads as TGTGCCAGCAGGCCTGGGTCAAACTATGGCTACACCTTC.

V gene TRBV5-6 combines with J gene TRBJ1-3; no reliable D call. The CDR3 covers 15 residues. The V end lost 2 bases, the J end lost 0 bases, and 9 bases lay between the germline ends. Germline CDR1 is SGHDT and CDR2 is YYEEEE. The CDR3 DNA sequence: TGTGCCAGCAGCTTCAAGGTACTCTCTGGAAACACCATATATTTT. Residues: CASSFKVLSGNTIYF.

Of note for this clone: Other DNA sequences of this sample code for an identical CDR3. This chain links TRBV30 with TRBJ2-1; 7 bases match TRBD2. The germline gives CDR1 GTSNPN, CDR2 SVGIG (reference sequence). Trimming cost V 3 bases and J 7 bases; bases outside gene matches: 9. The CDR3 runs to 14 residues. The CDR3 bases are TGTGCCTGGAGCGTCGGCGGGAGCGGAAATGAGCAGTTCTTC. Translating it yields CAWSVGGSGNEQFF.